Listed below are T cell receptor beta chains from one sample, sequenced in a study of control samples from healthy donors and cancer patients. Sequencing was performed with immunoSEQ multiplex PCR; in TCRdb, only in-frame clones are kept and a portion is missing. The top ten clones hold roughly 13% of a sample with under 130,000 clones, roughly 85% of them seen once. The sample comprised blood. Source of these receptors: a woman in her 50s in good health. CDR3s include the opening cysteine and the closing phenylalanine or tryptophan.

13,TRBJ2-7,TRBV5-6,CASSFGRSYEQYF
16,TRBJ2-3,TRBV2,CASSPRGGTSADTQYF
15,TRBJ1-4,TRBV19,CASTTGTPRVEKLFF
17,TRBJ2-3,TRBV10-3,CAISSSSGRASTDTQYF
16,TRBJ2-7,TRBV7-2,CASSVGTSGTFYEQYF
14,TRBJ2-2,TRBV30,CAYQEPPNTGELFF
14,TRBJ2-7,TRBV7-2,CASSLGTGPYEQYF
15,TRBJ2-3,TRBV28,CASSFSQYDTDTQYF
13,TRBJ1-5,TRBV24-1,CATSASRGQPQHF
13,TRBJ1-1,TRBV21-1,CASDPVLNTEAFF
14,TRBJ2-7,TRBV27,CASSLGGLGGEQYF
14,TRBJ2-7,TRBV7-2,CASSSRLAGGEQYF
14,TRBJ1-1,TRBV21-1,CASSKDDLNTEAFF
14,TRBJ1-4,TRBV5-6,CASSPTVGDEKLFF
14,TRBJ2-3,TRBV19,CASSIDRAPDTQYF
16,TRBJ1-4,TRBV4-2,CASSPRQGEGNEKLFF
15,TRBJ2-7,TRBV10-3,CAIRPDSKNTYEQYF
15,TRBJ2-3,TRBV15,CATSRTGISPDTQYF
14,TRBJ2-3,TRBV7-2,CASSLERGTDTQYF
15,TRBJ1-5,TRBV6-6,CASSYTQAGNQPQHF
12,TRBJ2-7,TRBV14,CASSQVRYEQYF
13,TRBJ1-3,TRBV10-3,CAILASSGNTIYF
10,TRBJ1-1,TRBV30,CACIQGVAFF
16,TRBJ2-5,TRBV15,CATSTTLTGIQETQYF
13,TRBJ2-7,TRBV27,CASRGQGSYEQYF
15,TRBJ1-3,TRBV7-2,CASSWGQGKENTIYF